These T cell receptor beta chains were read from a single sample in a study of blood T cell repertoires in COVID-19. Some clones are missing from TCRdb's copy, which holds only in-frame ones; the method was immunoSEQ multiplex PCR. This table holds roughly 100,000 clones, 80% to 90% found once. Sequenced material: peripheral blood. Source of these receptors: a woman of 80 years or more with acute or convalescent COVID-19. Both conserved end residues are trimmed from each CDR3.

TRBV18 | ASSQLTGAGYT
TRBV5-1 | ASSLYNNSPLH
TRBV18 | ASSPQFDTEAF
TRBV5-1 | ASSGGGGPETQY
TRBV28 | ASSLGLGLREQY
TRBV3-1/TRBV3-2 | ASSQVGSPGNTIY
TRBV27 | ASGPGLPGEKLF
TRBV9 | ASSPGPGRGYTEAF
TRBV11-2 | ASRQLAGFSYNEQF
TRBV7-8 | ASSLPGQGDEKLF
TRBV10-3 | AISSSGGAETQY
TRBV6-5 | ASSPGLADKYEQY
TRBV20-1 | SASPGHLTSTNYGYT
TRBV5-1 | ASSSGQVYEQY
TRBV9 | ASSKTGPRAYGYT
TRBV3-1/TRBV3-2 | ASSQLTGAEAF
TRBV5-1 | ASSLWTRSTDTQY
TRBV7-7 | ASSLATGYQGAQY
TRBV6-1 | ASSERVGQTTNTGELF
TRBV5-1 | ASSLGTGPDTQY
TRBV28 | ASTPTGPSSYEQY
TRBV18 | ASSPSYGGTEAF
TRBV4-1 | ASSQDRFPIGQGVETQY
TRBV3-1/TRBV3-2 | ASRPTTGLGSGANVLT
TRBV5-1 | ASSSRTGLTDTQY
TRBV15 | ATSRGGWTGTDTQY
TRBV5-1 | ASSTGTGTGWNTEAF
TRBV28 | ASSSGGRPLPDTQY
TRBV5-6 | ASSAAMNTEAF
TRBV12-3/TRBV12-4 | ASSGALNEQF
TRBV5-1 | ASSLYRAETQY
TRBV5-1 | ASSLVSGRTGELF
TRBV28 | ASSTSYFRDRGRVTEAF
TRBV10-3 | AIRGSLLAGAWF
TRBV30 | AWSVLSDRGDEPQH
TRBV28 | ASSLEDYGYT
TRBV5-4 | ASTSGGYRNTEAF
TRBV5-4 | ASSLPSGAYNEQF
TRBV9 | ASSVGVGTSGYEQY
TRBV6-5 | ASTRTFDADTQY
TRBV5-4 | ASSGTSGASTGELF
TRBV27 | ASSRPGAAQY
TRBV3-1/TRBV3-2 | ASSQDSRRGWTGNTIY
TRBV2 | ASSLSGGATDTQY